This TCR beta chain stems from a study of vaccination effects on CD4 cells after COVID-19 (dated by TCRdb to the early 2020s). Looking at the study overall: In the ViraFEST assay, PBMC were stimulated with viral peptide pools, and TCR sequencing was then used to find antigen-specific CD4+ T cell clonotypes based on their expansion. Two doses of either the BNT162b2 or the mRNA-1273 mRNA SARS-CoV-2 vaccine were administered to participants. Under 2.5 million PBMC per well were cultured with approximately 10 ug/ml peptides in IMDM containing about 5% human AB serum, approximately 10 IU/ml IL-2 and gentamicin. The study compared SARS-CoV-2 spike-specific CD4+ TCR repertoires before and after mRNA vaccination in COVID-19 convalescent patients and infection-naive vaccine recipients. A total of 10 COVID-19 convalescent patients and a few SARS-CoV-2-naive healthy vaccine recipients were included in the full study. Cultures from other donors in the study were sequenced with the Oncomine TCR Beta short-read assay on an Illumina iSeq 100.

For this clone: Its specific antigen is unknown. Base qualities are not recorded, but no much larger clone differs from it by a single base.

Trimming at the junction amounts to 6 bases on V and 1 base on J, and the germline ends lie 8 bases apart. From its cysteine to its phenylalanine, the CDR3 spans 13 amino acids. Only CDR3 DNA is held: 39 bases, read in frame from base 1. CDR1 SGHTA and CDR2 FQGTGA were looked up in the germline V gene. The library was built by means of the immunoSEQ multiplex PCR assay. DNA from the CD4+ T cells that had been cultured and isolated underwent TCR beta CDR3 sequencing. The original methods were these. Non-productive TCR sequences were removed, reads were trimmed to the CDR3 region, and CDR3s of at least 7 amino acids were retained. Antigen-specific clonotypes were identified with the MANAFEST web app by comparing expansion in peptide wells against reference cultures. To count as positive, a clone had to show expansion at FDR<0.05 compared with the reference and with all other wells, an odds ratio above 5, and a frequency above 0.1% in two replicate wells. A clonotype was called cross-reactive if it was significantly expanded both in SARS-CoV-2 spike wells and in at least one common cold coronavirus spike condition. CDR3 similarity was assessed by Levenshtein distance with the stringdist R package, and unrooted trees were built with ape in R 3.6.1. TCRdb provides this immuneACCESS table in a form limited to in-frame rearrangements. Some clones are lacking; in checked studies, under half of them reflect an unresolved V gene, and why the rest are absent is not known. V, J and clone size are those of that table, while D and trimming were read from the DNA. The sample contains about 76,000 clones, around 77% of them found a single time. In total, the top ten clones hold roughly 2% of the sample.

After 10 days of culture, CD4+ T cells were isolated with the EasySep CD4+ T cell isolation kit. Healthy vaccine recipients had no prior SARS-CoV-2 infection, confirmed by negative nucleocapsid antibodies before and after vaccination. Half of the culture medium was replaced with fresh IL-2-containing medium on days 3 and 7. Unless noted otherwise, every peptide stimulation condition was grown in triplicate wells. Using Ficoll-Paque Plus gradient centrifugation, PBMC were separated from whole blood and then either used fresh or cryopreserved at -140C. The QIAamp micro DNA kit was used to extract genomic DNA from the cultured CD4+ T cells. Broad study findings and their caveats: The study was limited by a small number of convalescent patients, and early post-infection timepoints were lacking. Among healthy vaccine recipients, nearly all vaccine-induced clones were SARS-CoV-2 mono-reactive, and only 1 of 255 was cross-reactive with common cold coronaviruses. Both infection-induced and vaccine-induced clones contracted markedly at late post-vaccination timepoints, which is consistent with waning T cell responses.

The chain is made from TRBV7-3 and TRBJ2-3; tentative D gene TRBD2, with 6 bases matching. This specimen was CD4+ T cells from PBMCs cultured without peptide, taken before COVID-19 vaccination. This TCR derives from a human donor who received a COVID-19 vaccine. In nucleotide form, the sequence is TGTGCCAGCAGTGAGCGGGGCACAGATACGCAGTATTTT. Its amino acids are CASSERGTDTQYF.